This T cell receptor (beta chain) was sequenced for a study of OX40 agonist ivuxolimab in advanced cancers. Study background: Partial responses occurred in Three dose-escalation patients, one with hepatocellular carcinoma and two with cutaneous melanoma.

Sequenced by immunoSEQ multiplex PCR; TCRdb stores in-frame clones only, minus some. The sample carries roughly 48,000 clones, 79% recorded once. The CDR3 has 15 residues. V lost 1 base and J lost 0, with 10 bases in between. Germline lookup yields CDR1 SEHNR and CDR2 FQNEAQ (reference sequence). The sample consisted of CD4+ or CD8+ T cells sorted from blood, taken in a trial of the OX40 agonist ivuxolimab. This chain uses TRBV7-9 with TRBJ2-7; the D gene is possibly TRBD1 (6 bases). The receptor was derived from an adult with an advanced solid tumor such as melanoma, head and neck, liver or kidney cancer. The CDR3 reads CASSLVGRGSYEQYF. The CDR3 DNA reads TGTGCCAGCAGCTTAGTTGGCAGGGGCTCCTACGAGCAGTACTTC.